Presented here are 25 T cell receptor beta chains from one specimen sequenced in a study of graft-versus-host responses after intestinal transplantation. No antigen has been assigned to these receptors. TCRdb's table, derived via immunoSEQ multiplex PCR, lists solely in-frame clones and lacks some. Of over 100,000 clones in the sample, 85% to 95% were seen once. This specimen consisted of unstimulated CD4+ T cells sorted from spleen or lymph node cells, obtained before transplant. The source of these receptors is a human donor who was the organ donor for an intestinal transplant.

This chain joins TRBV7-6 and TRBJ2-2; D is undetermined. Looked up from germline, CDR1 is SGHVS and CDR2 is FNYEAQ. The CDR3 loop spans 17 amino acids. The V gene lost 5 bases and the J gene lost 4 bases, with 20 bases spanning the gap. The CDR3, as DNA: TGTGCCAGCAGCCTTTGGGTACCCGGTTCGGGCACCGGGGAGCTGTTTTTT. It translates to CASSLWVPGSGTGELFF.

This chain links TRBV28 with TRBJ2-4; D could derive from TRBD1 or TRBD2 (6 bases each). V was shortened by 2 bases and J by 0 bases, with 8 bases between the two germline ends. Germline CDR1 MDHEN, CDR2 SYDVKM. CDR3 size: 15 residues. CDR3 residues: CASSLGGLAKNIQYF. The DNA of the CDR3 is TGTGCCAGCAGTTTAGGGGGGCTAGCCAAAAACATTCAGTACTTC.

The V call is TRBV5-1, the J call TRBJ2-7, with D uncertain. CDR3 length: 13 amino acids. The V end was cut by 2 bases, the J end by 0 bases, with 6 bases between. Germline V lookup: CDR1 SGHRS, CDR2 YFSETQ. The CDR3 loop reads CASSFQSSYEQYF. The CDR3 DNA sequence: TGCGCCAGCAGCTTTCAGAGCTCCTACGAGCAGTACTTC.

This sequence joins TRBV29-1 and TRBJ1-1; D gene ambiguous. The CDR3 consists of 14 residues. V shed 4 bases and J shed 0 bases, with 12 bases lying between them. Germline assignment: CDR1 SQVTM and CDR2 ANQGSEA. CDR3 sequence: CSVAVTGLNTEAFF. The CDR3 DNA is TGCAGCGTTGCCGTGACTGGCTTGAACACTGAAGCTTTCTTT.

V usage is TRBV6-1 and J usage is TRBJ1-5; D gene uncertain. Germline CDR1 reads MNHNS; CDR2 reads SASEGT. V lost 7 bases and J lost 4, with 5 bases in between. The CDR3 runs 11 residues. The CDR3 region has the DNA TGTGCCAGCATGAGGAATCAGCCCCAGCATTTT. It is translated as CASMRNQPQHF.

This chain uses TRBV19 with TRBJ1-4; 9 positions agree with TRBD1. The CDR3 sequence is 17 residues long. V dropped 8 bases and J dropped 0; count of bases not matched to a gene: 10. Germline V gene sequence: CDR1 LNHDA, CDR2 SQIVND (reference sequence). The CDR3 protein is CASSRGTGPATNEKLFF. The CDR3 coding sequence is TGTGCCAGTTCCCGGGGGACAGGGCCTGCAACTAATGAAAAACTGTTTTTT. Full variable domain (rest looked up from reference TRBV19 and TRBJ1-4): DGGITQSPKYLFRKEGQNVTLSCEQNLNHDAMYWYRQDPGQGLRLIYYSQIVNDFQKGDIAEGYSVSREKKESFPLTVTSAQKNPTAFYLCASSRGTGPATNEKLFFGSGTQLSVL.

CDR3 nucleotide sequence: TGCAGCGTTGAAGTTGCGGCGAACACTGAAGCTTTCTTT. This codes for CSVEVAANTEAFF. The gene calls are TRBV29-1 and TRBJ1-1; D remains ambiguous. V lost 1 base and J lost 1, with 7 bases in between. The CDR3 length is 13 residues. Per germline, CDR1 SQVTM and CDR2 ANQGSEA.

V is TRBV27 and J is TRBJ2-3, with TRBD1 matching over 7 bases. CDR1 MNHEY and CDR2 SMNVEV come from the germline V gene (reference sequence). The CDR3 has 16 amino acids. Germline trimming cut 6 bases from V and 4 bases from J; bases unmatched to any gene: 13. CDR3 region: CASSFGQAFPADTQYF. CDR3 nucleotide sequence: TGTGCCAGCAGCTTCGGACAGGCCTTTCCGGCAGATACGCAGTATTTT.

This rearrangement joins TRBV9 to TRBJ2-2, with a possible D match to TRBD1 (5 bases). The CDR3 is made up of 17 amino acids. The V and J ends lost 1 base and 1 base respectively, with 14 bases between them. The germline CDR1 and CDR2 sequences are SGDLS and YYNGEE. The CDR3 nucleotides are TGTGCCAGCAGCGTATACCTGAGACAGATGAACACCGGGGAGCTGTTTTTT. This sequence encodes CASSVYLRQMNTGELFF.

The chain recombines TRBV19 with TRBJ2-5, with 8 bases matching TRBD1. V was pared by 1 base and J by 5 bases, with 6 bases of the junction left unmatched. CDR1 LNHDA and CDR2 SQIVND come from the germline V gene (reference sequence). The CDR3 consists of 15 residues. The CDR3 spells CASSIGTGLRETQYF. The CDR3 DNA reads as TGTGCCAGTAGTATAGGGACAGGGCTGCGGGAGACCCAGTACTTC.

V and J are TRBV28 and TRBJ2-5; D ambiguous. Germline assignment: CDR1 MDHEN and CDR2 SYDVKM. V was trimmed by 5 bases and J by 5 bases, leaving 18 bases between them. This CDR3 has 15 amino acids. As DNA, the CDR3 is TGTGCCAGCAGTCCAACTGTGGGGTTATTTGAGACCCAGTACTTC. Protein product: CASSPTVGLFETQYF.

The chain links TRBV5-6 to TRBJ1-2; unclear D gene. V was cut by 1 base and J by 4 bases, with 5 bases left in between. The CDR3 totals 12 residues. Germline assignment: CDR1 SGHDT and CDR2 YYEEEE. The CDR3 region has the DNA TGTGCCAGCAGCTTGTGGGGCTATGGCTACACCTTC. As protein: CASSLWGYGYTF. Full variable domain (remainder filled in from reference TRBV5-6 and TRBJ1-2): DAGVTQSPTHLIKTRGQQVTLRCSPKSGHDTVSWYQQALGQGPQFIFQYYEEEERQRGNFPDRFSGHQFPNYSSELNVNALLLGDSALYLCASSLWGYGYTFGSGTRLTVV.

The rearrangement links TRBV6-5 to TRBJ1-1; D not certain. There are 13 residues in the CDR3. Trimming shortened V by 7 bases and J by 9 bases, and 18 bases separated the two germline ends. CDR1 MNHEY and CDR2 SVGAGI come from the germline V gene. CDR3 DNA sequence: TGTGCCAGCATGCGTCCGGTTGAAAGGCAAGCTTTCTTT. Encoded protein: CASMRPVERQAFF.

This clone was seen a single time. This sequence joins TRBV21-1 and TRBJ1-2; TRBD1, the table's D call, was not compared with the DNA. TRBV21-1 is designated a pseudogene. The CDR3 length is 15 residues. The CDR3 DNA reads TGTGCCAGCAGGAGCCGGGACAGGGGGCGGCAGGGCTACACCTTC. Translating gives CASRSRDRGRQGYTF.

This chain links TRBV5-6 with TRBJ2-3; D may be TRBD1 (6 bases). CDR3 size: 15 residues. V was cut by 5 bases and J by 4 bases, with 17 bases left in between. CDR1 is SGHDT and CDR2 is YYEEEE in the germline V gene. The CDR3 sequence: CASRKTTGKADTQYF. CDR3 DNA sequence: TGTGCCAGCAGAAAGACTACAGGGAAAGCAGATACGCAGTATTTT.

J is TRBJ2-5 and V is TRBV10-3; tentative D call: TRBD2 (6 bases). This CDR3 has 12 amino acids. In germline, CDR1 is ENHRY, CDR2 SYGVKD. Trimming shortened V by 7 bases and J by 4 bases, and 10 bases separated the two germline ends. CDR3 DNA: TGTGCCATCAAAAAGGAGGGAGAGACCCAGTACTTC. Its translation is CAIKKEGETQYF.

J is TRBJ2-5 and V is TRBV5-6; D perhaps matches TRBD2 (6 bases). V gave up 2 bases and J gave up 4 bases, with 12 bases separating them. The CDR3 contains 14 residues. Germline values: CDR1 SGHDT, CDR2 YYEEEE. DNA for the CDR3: TGTGCCAGCAGCTTCTCGGGAGTGGGAGAGACCCAGTACTTC. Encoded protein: CASSFSGVGETQYF.

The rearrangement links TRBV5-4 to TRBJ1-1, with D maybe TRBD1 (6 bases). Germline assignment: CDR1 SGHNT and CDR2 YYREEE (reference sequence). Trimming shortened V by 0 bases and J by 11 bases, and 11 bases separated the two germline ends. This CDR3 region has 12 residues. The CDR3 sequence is CASSLDRGAAFF. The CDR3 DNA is TGTGCCAGCAGCTTGGATCGGGGGGCGGCTTTCTTT.

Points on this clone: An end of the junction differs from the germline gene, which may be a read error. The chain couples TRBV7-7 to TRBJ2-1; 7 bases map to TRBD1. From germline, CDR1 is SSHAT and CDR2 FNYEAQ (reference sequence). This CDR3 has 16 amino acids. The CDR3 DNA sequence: TGTGCTAGCAGCCCCGGACAGGCGAGCTCCTACAATGAGCAGTTCTTC. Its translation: CASSPGQASSYNEQFF.

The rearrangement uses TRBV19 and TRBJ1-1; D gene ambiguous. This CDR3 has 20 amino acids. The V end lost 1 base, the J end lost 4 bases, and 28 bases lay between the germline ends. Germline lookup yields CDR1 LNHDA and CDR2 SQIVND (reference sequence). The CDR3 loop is CASSIGPVSGGRLHGTEAFF. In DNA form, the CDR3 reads TGTGCCAGTAGTATAGGCCCAGTCAGCGGAGGGAGACTTCACGGCACTGAAGCTTTCTTT.

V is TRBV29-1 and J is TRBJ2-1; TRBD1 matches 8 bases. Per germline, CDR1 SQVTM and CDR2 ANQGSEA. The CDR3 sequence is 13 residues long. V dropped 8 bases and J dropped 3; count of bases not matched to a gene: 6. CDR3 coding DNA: TGCAGCTTTAAGGGGACAGGCTACAATGAGCAGTTCTTC. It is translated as CSFKGTGYNEQFF.

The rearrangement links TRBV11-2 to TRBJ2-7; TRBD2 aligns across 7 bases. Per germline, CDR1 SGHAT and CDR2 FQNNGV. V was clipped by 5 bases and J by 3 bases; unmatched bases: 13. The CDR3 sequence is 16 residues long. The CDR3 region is CASSPSSGNYYYEQYF. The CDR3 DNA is TGTGCCAGCAGCCCCTCTAGCGGCAACTACTACTACGAGCAGTACTTC.

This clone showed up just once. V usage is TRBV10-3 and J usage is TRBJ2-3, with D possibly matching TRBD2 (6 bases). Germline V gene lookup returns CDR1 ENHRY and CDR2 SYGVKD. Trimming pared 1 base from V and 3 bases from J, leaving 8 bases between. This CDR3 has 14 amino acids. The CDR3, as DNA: TGTGCCATCAGTGAGTTTGGAGGGACAGATACGCAGTATTTT. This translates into CAISEFGGTDTQYF.

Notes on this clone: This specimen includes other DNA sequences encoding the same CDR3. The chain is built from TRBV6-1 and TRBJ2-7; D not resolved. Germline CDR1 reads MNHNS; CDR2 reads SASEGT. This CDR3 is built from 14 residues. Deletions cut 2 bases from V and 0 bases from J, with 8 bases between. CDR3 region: CASSEFLDSYEQYF. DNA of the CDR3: TGTGCCAGCAGTGAATTTCTGGACTCCTACGAGCAGTACTTC.

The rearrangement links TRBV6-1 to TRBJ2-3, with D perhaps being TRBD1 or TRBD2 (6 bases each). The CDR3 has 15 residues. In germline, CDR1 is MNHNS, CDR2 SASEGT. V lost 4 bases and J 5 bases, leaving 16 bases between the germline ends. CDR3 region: CASSASGGPGDTQYF. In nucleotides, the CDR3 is TGTGCCAGCAGTGCGAGTGGGGGGCCGGGAGATACGCAGTATTTT.